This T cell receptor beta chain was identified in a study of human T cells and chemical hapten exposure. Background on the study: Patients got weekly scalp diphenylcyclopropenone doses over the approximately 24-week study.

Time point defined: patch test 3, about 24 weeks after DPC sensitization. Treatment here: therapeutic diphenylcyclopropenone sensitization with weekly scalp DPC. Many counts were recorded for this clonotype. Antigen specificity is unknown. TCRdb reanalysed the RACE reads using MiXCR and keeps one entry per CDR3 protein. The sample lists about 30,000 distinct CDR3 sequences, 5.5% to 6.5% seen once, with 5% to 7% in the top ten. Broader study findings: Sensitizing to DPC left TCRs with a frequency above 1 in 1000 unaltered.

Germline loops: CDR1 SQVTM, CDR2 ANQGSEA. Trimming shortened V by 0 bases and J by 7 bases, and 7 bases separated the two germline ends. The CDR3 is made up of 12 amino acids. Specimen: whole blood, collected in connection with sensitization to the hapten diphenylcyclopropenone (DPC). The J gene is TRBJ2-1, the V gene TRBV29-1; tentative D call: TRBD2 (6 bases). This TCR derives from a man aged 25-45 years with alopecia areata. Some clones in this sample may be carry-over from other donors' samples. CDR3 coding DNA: TGCAGCGTTGAAGACCGGGGGAATGAGCAGTTCTTC. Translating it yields CSVEDRGNEQFF.